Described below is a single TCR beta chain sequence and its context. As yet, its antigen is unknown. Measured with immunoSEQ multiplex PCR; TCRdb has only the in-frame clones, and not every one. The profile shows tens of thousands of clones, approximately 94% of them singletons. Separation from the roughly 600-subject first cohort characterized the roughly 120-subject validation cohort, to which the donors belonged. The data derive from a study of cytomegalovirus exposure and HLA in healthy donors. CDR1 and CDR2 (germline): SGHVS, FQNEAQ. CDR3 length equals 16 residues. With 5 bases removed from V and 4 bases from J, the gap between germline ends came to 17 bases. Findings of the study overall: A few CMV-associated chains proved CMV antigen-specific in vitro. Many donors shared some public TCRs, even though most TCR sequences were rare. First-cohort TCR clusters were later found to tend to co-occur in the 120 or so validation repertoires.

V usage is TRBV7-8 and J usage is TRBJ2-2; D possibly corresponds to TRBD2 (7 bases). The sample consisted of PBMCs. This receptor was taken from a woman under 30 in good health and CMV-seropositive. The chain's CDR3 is CASSLIGGPGTGELFF. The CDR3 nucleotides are TGTGCCAGCAGCCTGATCGGGGGGCCGGGCACCGGGGAGCTGTTTTTT.